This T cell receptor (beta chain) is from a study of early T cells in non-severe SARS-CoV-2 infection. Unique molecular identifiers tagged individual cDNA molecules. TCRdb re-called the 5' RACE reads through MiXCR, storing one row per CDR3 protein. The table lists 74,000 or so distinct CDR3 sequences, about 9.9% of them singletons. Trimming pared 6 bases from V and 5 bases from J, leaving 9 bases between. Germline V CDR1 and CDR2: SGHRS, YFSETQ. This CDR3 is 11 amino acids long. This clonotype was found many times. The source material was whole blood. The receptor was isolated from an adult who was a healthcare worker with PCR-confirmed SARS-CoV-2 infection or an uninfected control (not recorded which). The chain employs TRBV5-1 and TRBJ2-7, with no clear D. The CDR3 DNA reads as TGCGCCAGCAAAGATTGGGACGAGCAGTACTTC. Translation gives CASKDWDEQYF. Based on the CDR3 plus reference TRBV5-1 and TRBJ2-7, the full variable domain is KAGVTQTPRYLIKTRGQQVTLSCSPISGHRSVSWYQQTPGQGLQFLFEYFSETQRNKGNFPGRFSGRQFSNSRSEMNVSTLELGDSALYLCASKDWDEQYFGPGTRLTVT.